Below, one TCR beta chain is given with its context. This entry is derived from a study of T cell responses to AZD1222 COVID-19 vaccine. Only in-frame clones appear in the TCRdb table, and some are missing; sequencing was by immunoSEQ multiplex PCR. The data contain hundreds of thousands of clones, 90% to 95% of them singletons. The germline V and J ends were trimmed by 1 base and 1 base, with 5 bases remaining between them. The CDR3 extends over 13 amino acids. Germline V gene data show CDR1 as SGHKS and CDR2 as YYEKEE (reference sequence). The TCR comes from an adult in good health. This specimen consisted of peripheral blood, obtained on day 0 of MenACWY control vaccination. This sequence joins TRBV5-5 and TRBJ1-1; D ambiguous. The CDR3 sequence is CASSLMANTEAFF. The CDR3 DNA reads TGTGCCAGCAGCTTGATGGCGAACACTGAAGCTTTCTTT.